This T cell receptor beta chain was sequenced for a study of vaccination effects on CD4 cells after COVID-19. Findings of the study overall: New vaccine-induced clones dominated convalescents' post-vaccine spike-reactive clones.

Produced via immunoSEQ multiplex PCR; TCRdb's table is partial and in-frame only. The profile shows approximately 24,000 clones, approximately 79% of them singletons. Pools of viral peptides were used by the ViraFEST assay to expand antigen-specific CD4+ T cells ahead of sequencing. With roughly 10 days of culture completed, CD4+ T cells were isolated. Convalescent patients had PCR-confirmed SARS-CoV-2 infection between March and December 2020. A half-volume exchange with IL-2 medium occurred on days 3 and 7. As to this clone: Antigen unknown.

V dropped 5 bases and J dropped 0; count of bases not matched to a gene: 14. The CDR3 is made up of 19 amino acids. CDR1 and CDR2 from the germline V gene are LGHDT and YNNKEL (reference sequence). The rearrangement uses TRBV3-1 (or the pseudogene TRBV3-2) and TRBJ1-2; 11 bases are shared with TRBD1. The input for sequencing was CD4+ T cells from PBMCs cultured with SARS-CoV-2 spike peptides, taken before COVID-19 vaccination. This TCR was recovered from a human donor who had a prior SARS-CoV-2 infection. CDR3 protein: CASSTAGTDRGQTNYGYTF. CDR3 in DNA: TGTGCCAGCAGCACGGCTGGTACGGACAGGGGGCAAACTAACTATGGCTACACCTTC.